Sequencing of this T cell receptor (beta chain) was carried out in a study of blood T cell repertoires in COVID-19 (TCRdb year 2020). Some background on the complete study: Samples from collaborators originated in the United States, Italy and Spain and spanned both the acute and convalescent phases of COVID-19. Sample metadata almost always included a de-identified subject ID, COVID-19 status, age in years and sex. The repertoires were released in a freely available public database intended as a resource for research on the immune response to SARS-CoV-2. The samples were drawn from the first 160 participants of the ongoing ImmuneRACE study and from some 1,300 subjects provided by 6 global collaborators. The prospective study material was composed of cDNA or gDNA derived from T cells, B-cell-depleted T cells, or PBMCs. Where available, HLA class I and class II types were obtained from metadata supplied by the sample provider rather than from assay-based typing. Subjects who had been exposed to COVID-19, were actively infected with it, or had recovered from it provided the deeply sampled blood TCRbeta repertoires that made up the dataset. Overall study outcomes, separate from this receptor: How much clinical and demographic metadata was included differed by source and by participant, and the metadata was provided uncurated.

Another Seattle source contributed samples from volunteer blood donors who had recovered from COVID-19. Each collaborating institution followed its own protocols to collect whole blood in K2EDTA tubes. For TCRbeta analysis, collaborators shipped samples as frozen whole blood, isolated PBMCs, or DNA extracted from either of those sample types. The immunoSEQ Assay, a bias-controlled multiplex PCR, was used to amplify TCRbeta CDR3 regions from genomic DNA. As for the authors' bioinformatics: Nucleated cell counts per sample were estimated from amplification of reference gene primers within the assay. To quantify the absolute abundance of each unique TCRbeta CDR3 rearrangement, sequence reads were collapsed and filtered. For each sample, productive Simpson clonality was calculated as the square root of Simpson's diversity index over productive rearrangements. Sourced from immuneACCESS, this table was stored by TCRdb with only in-frame sequences that have V and J called. A share of the clones is absent; for the studies checked, an unresolved V gene accounts for under half, and the remainder has no known explanation. That table supplies the V and J calls and clone size; D and trimming were determined from the DNA. The sample table lists 250,000 or so clones, around 86% of them with a count of one. The ten largest clonotypes hold 0.85% to 1% of the sample.

To note about this clone: Its antigen specificity is not known. No quality values exist for individual bases; no much larger clone is one base distant.

CDR1 is given as SGHAT and CDR2 as FQNNGV, both from the germline V gene. V is pruned by 4 bases and J by 6 bases, leaving 10 bases of the junction without a gene match. The CDR3 has 18 amino acids, counting the end cysteine and phenylalanine. CDR3 DNA is the only sequence kept; it has 54 bases, read in frame from the first base. Sequenced: peripheral blood. This TCR was sampled from a woman between 40 and 55 years old who had recovered from COVID-19. Here the chain combines TRBV11-2 and TRBJ2-2, with 14 bases in between that match TRBD2. DNA sequence: TGTGCCAGCAGCTCCCGACTAGCGGGAGGGCCAGTCTCCGGGGAGCTGTTTTTT. Its translation is CASSSRLAGGPVSGELFF. Reference TRBV11-2 and TRBJ2-2 proteins supply the regions before and after the CDR3; the full variable domain is: EAGVAQSPRYKIIEKRQSVAFWCNPISGHATLYWYQQILGQGPKLLIQFQNNGVVDDSQLPKDRFSAERLKGVDSTLKIQPAKLEDSAVYLCASSSRLAGGPVSGELFFGEGSRLTVL.